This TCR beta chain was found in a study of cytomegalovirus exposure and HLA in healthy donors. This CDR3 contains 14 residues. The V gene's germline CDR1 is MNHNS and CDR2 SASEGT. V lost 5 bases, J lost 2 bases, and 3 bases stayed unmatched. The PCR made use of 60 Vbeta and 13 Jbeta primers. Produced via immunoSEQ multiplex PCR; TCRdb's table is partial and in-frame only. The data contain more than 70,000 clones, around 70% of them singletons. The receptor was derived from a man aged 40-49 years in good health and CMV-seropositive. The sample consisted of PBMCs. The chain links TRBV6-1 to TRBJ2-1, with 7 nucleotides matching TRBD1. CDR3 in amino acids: CASSPGTAYNEQFF. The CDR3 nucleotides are TGTGCCAGCAGTCCCGGGACAGCCTACAATGAGCAGTTCTTC.